The rows below give T cell receptor beta chains drawn from one sample of a study of blood T cell repertoires in COVID-19. Using immunoSEQ multiplex PCR, the repertoire was profiled, and TCRdb retains in-frame clones only, with some absent. The sample consists of 250,000 to 300,000 clones, 90% to 95% of them appearing once. Sequenced material: peripheral blood. These receptors originate from a woman under 40 with COVID-19, enrolled during active disease. Both conserved end residues are part of each CDR3. A D gene is named only where the DNA matches it firmly. The size of a clone is reported for some rows only, either as once, few or many, or as a class for expanded clones.

len	v_gene	j_gene	abundance	d_gene	CDR3aa	CDR3nt
14	TRBV11-2	TRBJ2-1	-	-	CASSLGSFSGEQFF	TGTGCCAGCAGCTTGGGTAGTTTTAGCGGTGAGCAGTTCTTC
16	TRBV7-2	TRBJ2-3	-	-	CASSLASAVSTDTQYF	TGTGCCAGCAGCTTAGCCAGCGCCGTTAGCACAGATACGCAGTATTTT
15	TRBV5-8	TRBJ2-3	once	TRBD1	CASSLGTVSTDTQYF	TGTGCCAGCAGCCTCGGGACAGTTAGCACAGATACGCAGTATTTT
12	TRBV20-1	TRBJ1-5	-	-	CSASLEHQPQHF	TGCAGTGCTAGTCTAGAGCATCAGCCCCAGCATTTT
15	TRBV28	TRBJ1-5	once	-	CASSTTGTSNQPQHF	TGTGCCAGCAGTACGACCGGGACAAGCAATCAGCCCCAGCATTTT
17	TRBV18	TRBJ1-1	-	TRBD1	CASSPPASGTGNTEAFF	TGTGCCAGCTCACCACCCGCTTCCGGGACAGGGAACACTGAAGCTTTCTTT
15	TRBV5-1	TRBJ1-6	-	-	CASSLATADNSPLHF	TGCGCCAGCAGCTTGGCGACAGCCGATAATTCACCCCTCCACTTT
15	TRBV10-3	TRBJ2-7	-	TRBD1	CAISLTRGKSYEQYF	TGTGCCATCAGCCTAACCAGGGGGAAGTCTTACGAGCAGTACTTC
17	TRBV2	TRBJ1-6	-	TRBD1	CASSDDRGQGLGSPLHF	TGTGCCAGCAGTGACGACCGGGGACAGGGATTGGGATCACCCCTCCACTTT
13	TRBV11-2	TRBJ1-2	-	TRBD1	CASSLARGEGYTF	TGTGCCAGCAGCTTAGCCAGGGGGGAAGGCTACACCTTC
15	TRBV7-6	TRBJ2-7	-	-	CASSLGQGGTYEQYF	TGTGCCAGCAGCTTAGGCCAGGGTGGAACCTACGAGCAGTACTTC
16	TRBV6-4	TRBJ2-4	-	TRBD1	CASIPGGFNSKNIQYF	TGTGCCAGCATTCCAGGGGGCTTTAATTCCAAAAACATTCAGTACTTC